This T cell receptor (beta chain) was identified during a study of T cell responses to AZD1222 COVID-19 vaccine. The protocol was immunoSEQ multiplex PCR, while the TCRdb copy is restricted to in-frame clones and leaves out a portion. The data show about 150,000 clones, 85% to 95% seen once. CDR1 and CDR2 (germline): GTSNPN, SVGIG (reference sequence). CDR3 size: 15 residues. Trimming removed 0 bases at V and 6 bases at J, with 17 bases between. This sample comprised peripheral blood, obtained on day 0 of AZD1222 vaccination. The chain recombines TRBV30 with TRBJ1-2; TRBD1 is a possible D gene (5 bases). This receptor was obtained from an adult in good health. This chain's CDR3 is CAWSVLVGEDNGYTF. CDR3 in DNA: TGTGCCTGGAGTGTACTGGTGGGGGAGGATAATGGCTACACCTTC.